Below, 14 T cell receptor beta chains from the same sample are listed, as sequenced in a study of blood T cells in healthy people across ages. A second PCR, run for about 7 to 11 cycles, used a sample-barcoded 5' primer plus a J-beta primer mix. TCRdb re-analysed the 5' RACE reads in MiXCR, keeping a single row per CDR3 protein. The data contain about 1,800,000 distinct CDR3 sequences, about 30% of them singletons. The material sequenced was blood. The receptors stem from a woman in her twenties or thirties in good health.

The chain recombines TRBV20-1 with TRBJ2-1; TRBD2 matches 9 bases. J was trimmed by 7 bases and V by 7 bases; bases with no gene match: 11. The CDR3 covers 14 residues. Germline loops: CDR1 DFQATT, CDR2 SNEGSKA (reference sequence). The CDR3 is CSVRAGGRGNEQFF. The DNA for the CDR3 is TGCAGTGTGCGGGCGGGAGGGCGAGGGAATGAGCAGTTCTTC.

The gene calls are TRBV18 and TRBJ1-1; 8 nucleotides line up with TRBD1. The junction had 5 bases not matched to a gene; V was cut back by 6 bases and J by 8 bases. Per the germline V gene, CDR1 is KGHSH and CDR2 is LQKENI. The length of the CDR3 is 12 residues. The CDR3 sequence is CASSRQGREAFF. DNA for the CDR3: TGTGCCAGCTCGCGACAGGGGCGGGAAGCTTTCTTT.

The chain has TRBV11-2 and TRBJ1-5, with TRBD1 as a possible D gene (5 bases). V dropped 0 bases and J dropped 5 bases, with 8 bases sitting between them. The CDR3 runs 14 residues. Germline CDR1 and CDR2: SGHAT and FQNNGV. The CDR3: CASSLDRRDQPQHF. As DNA, the CDR3 is TGTGCCAGCAGCTTAGATCGCAGGGATCAGCCCCAGCATTTT.

CDR3 loop: CASSEDRGNEQFF. CDR3 in DNA: TGTGCCAGCAGTGAAGACAGGGGAAATGAGCAGTTCTTC. The chain uses TRBV6-1 and TRBJ2-1; 7 nucleotides match TRBD1. V was clipped by 1 base and J by 7 bases; unmatched bases: 1. Germline loops: CDR1 MNHNS, CDR2 SASEGT. The CDR3 extends over 13 amino acids.

This clonotype occurred a few times. The V and J genes are TRBV7-2 and TRBJ1-2; D is uncertain. Germline V gene data show CDR1 as SGHTA and CDR2 as FQGNSA. V was trimmed by 7 bases and J by 0 bases, leaving 12 bases between them. There are 14 residues in the CDR3. The CDR3 DNA is TGTGCCAGCACCTCCGGGAGAGCTAACTATGGCTACACCTTC. It translates to CASTSGRANYGYTF.

The chain recombines TRBV12-3 or TRBV12-4 with TRBJ2-1; TRBD2 matches 12 bases. The CDR3 is 17 residues long. Trimming at V came to 3 bases and at J to 7 bases, leaving 10 bases not matched to a gene. The CDR3 sequence is CASSFSLLAGGRNEQFF. The CDR3 nucleotides read TGTGCCAGCAGTTTCTCCTTACTAGCGGGAGGCCGTAATGAGCAGTTCTTC.

This clonotype came up a few times. Written as DNA, the CDR3 is TGTGCCAGCATCCCCCGGGACAGGGGGCCTGGCTACACCTTC. Translated, it gives CASIPRDRGPGYTF. The chain recombines TRBV21-1 with TRBJ1-2; no DNA check was done on the table's D call, TRBD1. TRBV21-1 is classified as a pseudogene. The CDR3 totals 14 residues.

The chain recombines TRBV20-1 with TRBJ1-5; D ambiguous. The germline V and J ends were trimmed by 6 bases and 2 bases, with 26 bases remaining between them. The CDR3 has 18 amino acids. Germline CDR1 and CDR2: DFQATT and SNEGSKA (reference sequence). The CDR3 DNA sequence: TGCAGTGCAAAGGGCCCTACCGGGCTCACCCCTGGCAATCAGCCCCAGCATTTT. Translated: CSAKGPTGLTPGNQPQHF.

In the case of this clonotype: With a much larger clone just one base away, this may be a read error. This rearrangement joins TRBV12-3 or TRBV12-4 to TRBJ2-3, with 9 bases lining up with TRBD1. The CDR3 loop spans 12 amino acids. V lost 6 bases, J lost 11 bases, and 6 bases stayed unmatched. This CDR3 reads CASSSDRGVQYF. The CDR3 DNA reads TGTGCCAGCAGCTCGGACAGGGGAGTGCAGTATTTT.

The V gene is TRBV5-1, the J gene TRBJ2-5; D may be TRBD1 (5 bases). The CDR3 extends over 13 amino acids. The V gene's germline CDR1 is SGHRS and CDR2 YFSETQ. The V end was cut by 2 bases, the J end by 13 bases, with 18 bases between. The CDR3 DNA follows: TGCGCCAGCAGCTTAGACAGTACCTACGAGCGGTACTTC. Amino acid sequence: CASSLDSTYERYF.

The chain uses TRBV12-3 or TRBV12-4 and TRBJ2-7; possible D gene TRBD1, 6 bases. The CDR3 is 14 amino acids. Trimming shortened V by 2 bases and J by 5 bases, and 13 bases separated the two germline ends. The CDR3: CASSLSSGADEQYF. The CDR3 DNA sequence: TGTGCCAGCAGTTTATCTTCAGGGGCCGACGAGCAGTACTTC.

The chain joins TRBV6-5 to TRBJ2-1; 8 positions match TRBD1. Germline trimming cut 2 bases from V and 0 bases from J; bases unmatched to any gene: 9. CDR1 is MNHEY and CDR2 is SVGAGI in the germline V gene. This CDR3 is 18 amino acids long. CDR3 sequence: CASSYRPGGAGSYNEQFF. CDR3 DNA sequence: TGTGCCAGCAGTTACCGCCCAGGGGGCGCGGGCTCCTACAATGAGCAGTTCTTC.

This clonotype was detected many times. The CDR3 DNA sequence: TGTGCCAGCAAAGAGGGCAGGGGTTACGAGCAGTACTTC. It codes for CASKEGRGYEQYF. The V and J genes are TRBV6-2 or TRBV6-3 and TRBJ2-7, with TRBD1 as a possible D gene (6 bases). Germline V gene data show CDR1 as MNHEY and CDR2 as SVGEGT. The CDR3 has 13 amino acids. V was cut by 7 bases and J by 4 bases, with 14 bases left in between.

This clonotype was recorded at least ten times. A read error may produce the germline difference seen at one junction end. V and J are TRBV5-1 and TRBJ1-2; D uncertain. Per the germline V gene, CDR1 is SGHRS and CDR2 is YFSETQ. The CDR3 is made up of 13 amino acids. CDR3 nucleotide sequence: TGTGCCAGCAGCTTGGACGCGGACTATGGCTACACCTTC. Amino acids: CASSLDADYGYTF.